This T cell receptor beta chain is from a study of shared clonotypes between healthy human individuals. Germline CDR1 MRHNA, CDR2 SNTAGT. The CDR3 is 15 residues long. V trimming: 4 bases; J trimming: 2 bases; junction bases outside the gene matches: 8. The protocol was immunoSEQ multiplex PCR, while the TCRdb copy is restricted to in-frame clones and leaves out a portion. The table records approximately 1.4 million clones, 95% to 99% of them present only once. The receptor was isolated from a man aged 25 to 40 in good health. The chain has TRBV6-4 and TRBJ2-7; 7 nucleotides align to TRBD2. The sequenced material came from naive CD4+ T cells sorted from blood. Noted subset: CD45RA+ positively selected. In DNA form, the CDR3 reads TGTGCCAGCAGTGTTGCCGCGGGAGTCACCTACGAGCAGTACTTC. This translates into CASSVAAGVTYEQYF.